The T cell receptor (beta chain) described here comes from a study of cytomegalovirus exposure and HLA in healthy donors (TCRdb year 2017). The study in broad terms: According to an earlier analysis of 587 of the donors, roughly 180 million T cells yielded 95 million to 140 million unique TCR beta sequences and approximately 300 Gb of sequence data. An early release covering roughly 600 HLA-typed donors comprised about 300 gigabases of sequencing data and around 85 million unique TCR sequences. Of the approximately 400 genotyped donors, roughly 80% were placed in the genetic ancestry cluster associated with self-reported Caucasian donors. The aim of the study was to test whether cataloging public T cell receptors could identify signatures of past pathogen exposure. The T cell repertoires of 666 subjects were profiled by immunosequencing and related to cytomegalovirus serostatus. Besides the first cohort of around 670 subjects, a separate validation cohort made up of 120 or so different subjects was used. High-throughput TCR immunosequencing, statistical association of individual TCRs with disease status, and machine learning were combined to predict cytomegalovirus infection status. In a later analysis, previously published TCR beta repertoires from about 640 donors were re-analyzed and high-resolution HLA genotyping was added so that TCR occurrence patterns could be studied. The later analysis used no new phenotypic data to find candidate immune exposures, relying instead on TCR beta sequences and their occurrence across donors. To decide whether each TCR beta V gene segment behaved as functional or pseudogenic, an earlier analysis of fewer than 750 of the donors relied on high-throughput TCR beta sequencing. Donor age, sex, ethnicity and CMV serostatus were compiled together with the repertoire data. In a later genetic analysis, genome-wide SNP genotypes for about three fifths of the roughly 670 donors were used, and that subset was treated as a discovery cohort. Every discovery cohort repertoire had been produced on one sequencing platform. Both class I and class II loci were covered by HLA typing, at four-digit resolution. Typing coverage varied by locus: about 620-640 donors for A, B, C, DRB1 and DQB1; roughly 520 for DQA1; nearly 610 for DPA1; 450 to 480 for DPB1. A few DR-DQ haplotypes were treated as single units for association and clustering because of strong linkage in the cohort. Across around 400 genotyped donors of the cohort, an average of about 200,000 unique TCR beta nucleotide sequences per donor were sequenced, and 15% to 20% of those sequences were non-productive. Overall study outcomes, separate from this receptor: Because the 87-base-pair reads could not distinguish some IMGT-functional V segments, including TRBV6-2 and TRBV6-3, those segments were excluded. Assigning TCR associations to individual alleles was difficult when HLA alleles, especially DR and DQ, strongly co-occurred. Only TCR beta chains were sequenced in this cohort, and the absence of alpha or paired-chain data limited detectable features. In a later analysis, TCR association rates were found to vary across HLA loci, with the most associated TCRs seen for DRB1 alleles and the fewest for HLA-C alleles. Sequencing depth was assumed to be roughly uniform across donors in the presence/absence analyses, though that assumption may not hold. At a false discovery rate of 0.05, a later analysis linked 16,000 or so TCR beta sequences to specific HLA alleles. Because counts were too low, roughly 16 rarely observed V segments, including chromosome 9 orphons, were left out of the earlier analysis of over 550 of the donors. A cluster of highly shared sequence variants was judged likely to represent a technical artifact of the sequencing pipeline. A later genetic analysis reported fewer N-insertions in productive TCRs among donors in an Asian-associated ancestry cluster than the roughly 670-donor mean. Across donors, most TCR sequences were observed very rarely, whereas some public TCRs were present in many individuals. Three of the identified cytomegalovirus-associated TCR beta chains were confirmed in vitro to be specific for cytomegalovirus antigens. The authors suggested that the approach could potentially be extended to other disease states and immunological phenotypes. Because HLA typing was missing for some donors at each locus, association tests included only the typed subset. According to a later analysis, most CMV-associated TCR beta chains appeared to be HLA-restricted, and the HLA associations seemed to be driven largely by CMV exposure. Correlated functional status among segregating V segments might be attributable to linkage disequilibrium, but an unknown experimental factor could not be ruled out. A later genetic analysis associated a missense DCLRE1C variant with V-gene and J-gene trimming of TCR beta chains, and an independent cohort replicated the association. Several of the top co-occurrence clusters appeared to be linked to parvovirus B19, influenza, CMV and Epstein-Barr virus, according to a later analysis. The study listed 150 to 200 TCR beta chains as associated with cytomegalovirus. Compared with equally common non-associated chains, HLA-associated TCR beta chains in a later analysis were more clonally expanded and had lower generation probabilities. For the cohort, immune exposure information was limited to CMV serostatus. An earlier analysis of approximately 590 of the donors showed that most TCR beta V segments appeared in productive rearrangements either about 87% or about 30% of the time, which broadly matched IMGT annotations. A further reported finding was that TCR beta sequences accurately predicted the HLA-A and HLA-B alleles for most subjects in the first cohort. The classifier was reported to diagnose cytomegalovirus status with high specificity and sensitivity in both the original cohort and the validation cohort.

Trimmed from V: 5 bases; trimmed from J: 3 bases; junction bases lacking a gene match: 4. According to the germline V gene, CDR1 reads SNHLY and CDR2 reads FYNNEI. Measured from the cysteine to the phenylalanine, the CDR3 is 14 residues long. The retained sequence is limited to the CDR3, 42 bases, with the frame set at the first base. Remarks on this clone: This receptor's antigen is unknown. Per-nucleotide qualities are absent, and no much larger clonotype sits a single base away.

Library method: the immunoSEQ multiplex PCR assay. For the multiplex PCR, a mixture combining 60 forward primers for TCR Vbeta segments and 13 reverse primers for TCR Jbeta segments was used. A multiplex PCR assay on genomic DNA amplified the CDR3 region of rearranged TCR beta genes. Amplified TCR beta libraries were sequenced as 87-base-pair reads on the Illumina HiSeq System. The authors' pipeline ran thus. A later analysis tallied tens of millions of unique TCR beta chains across the 640 or so repertoires, and about 12 million of those chains were shared by two or more donors. A nearest-neighbor algorithm error-corrected the raw reads and collapsed the reads into unique sequences, merging closely related sequences to remove PCR and sequencing errors. V, D and J gene segments were assigned by aligning CDR3 sequences to IMGT reference sequences. For a sequence to be retained, a match of at least six nucleotides to both a V gene segment and a J gene segment was required. A rearrangement was called productive if the CDR3 had no stop codons and remained in frame with V and J, and every other rearrangement was called non-productive. Following IMGT convention, CDR3 was defined as the stretch from the second conserved V-encoded cysteine to the conserved J-encoded phenylalanine. The earlier analysis of roughly 590 of the donors excluded sequences that lacked an unambiguous match to a single V gene segment. In an earlier analysis of 587 of the donors, V segments were called functional above 56.7% productive rearrangements and were called segregating when the between-donor standard deviation exceeded 5%. A statistical classification framework was developed to diagnose cytomegalovirus status using the catalog of TCR beta chain sequences. In a later analysis, V and J genes were assigned by comparing TCR nucleotide sequences against IMGT/GENE-DB human TR gene sequences. The TCRdist pipeline was used in a later analysis to assign CDR3 sequences and most-parsimonious VDJ recombination scenarios. In a later analysis, every TCR beta chain was defined by the combination of its CDR3 amino acid sequence and its V-gene family, and reads without a unique V-gene family were dropped. A later analysis removed nearly 600 highly shared, low-generation-probability nucleotide sequences to deal with suspected cross-contamination and a sequencing artifact. In a later analysis, a clonal expansion index for each public chain was calculated from normalized within-repertoire ranks of inferred template counts. In a later analysis, generation probabilities were computed with a VDJ recombination model fitted to out-of-frame rearrangements, and the resulting probabilities were checked against IGoR. Hypergeometric tests were used in a later analysis to score TCR-TCR, TCR-HLA and TCR-CMV co-occurrence, with a repertoire-size bias correction applied to the TCR pairs. A later analysis estimated false discovery rates by permuting HLA or CMV assignments 20 times. In a later analysis, co-occurring TCRs were grouped using DBSCAN, and TCRdist sequence similarity was added for clustering within HLA-allele-positive subsets. Co-occurrence clustering excluded repertoires with fewer than 30,000 or more than 120,000 public chains, plus five with anomalous nucleotide sharing. This immuneACCESS table, as held by TCRdb, lists in-frame sequences with V and J called but not all clones. Of the missing ones, under half trace to an unresolved V gene in checked studies; the others have no known cause. V and J calls and clone size follow that table, whereas D and trimming were derived from the DNA. The sample data list roughly 160,000 clones, and around 74% of these were observed just once. The ten largest clones take up around 2.4% of the sample.

The cohort consisted of approximately 690 healthy bone marrow donors. All cohort members were sampled while nominally healthy, although unrecorded immune exposures were likely present. The donor tested CMV seronegative and was one of the 352 seronegative cohort members. Each donor provided a peripheral blood sample, and peripheral blood mononuclear cells were used for TCR beta sequencing. Genomic DNA extraction from the blood cell samples was performed with the Qiagen DNeasy Blood Extraction Kit. The sequence came from a female donor in good health and CMV-seronegative. The rearranged segments are TRBV2 and TRBJ1-5; 7 of the junction bases match TRBD1. What was sequenced was PBMCs. The bases are TGTGCCAGCAGTCGGACAGGAAACAATCAGCCCCAGCATTTT. It codes for CASSRTGNNQPQHF. Here the CDR3 is joined to the reference TRBV2 and TRBJ1-5 genes, and the full variable domain is: EPEVTQTPSHQVTQMGQEVILRCVPISNHLYFYWYRQILGQKVEFLVSFYNNEISEKSEIFDDQFSVERPDGSNFTLKIRSTKLEDSAMYFCASSRTGNNQPQHFGDGTRLSIL.